This TCR beta chain was observed in a study of OX40 agonist ivuxolimab in advanced cancers. This CDR3 has 14 residues. V lost 3 bases to trimming and J lost 6 bases; unmatched junction nucleotides: 7. Germline values: CDR1 ENHRY, CDR2 SYGVKD. Sequencing was performed with immunoSEQ multiplex PCR; in TCRdb, only in-frame clones are kept and a portion is missing. The repertoire holds more than 9,500 clones, with about three quarters as singletons. In the case of this clone: The antigen is not known.

General observations from the study: CD4+ and CD8+ blood T cells expanded clonally by week 6 at 0.1 to 3.0 mg/kg. Averaged across samples, CD8+ T cells carried more expanded clones than CD4+ did.

This clonotype was sampled from an adult with an advanced solid tumor such as melanoma, head and neck, liver or kidney cancer. This specimen was CD4+ or CD8+ T cells sorted from blood, taken in a trial of the OX40 agonist ivuxolimab. This chain connects TRBV10-3 to TRBJ1-1; TRBD1 matches at 7 bases. The CDR3 DNA sequence: TGTGCCATCAGTGAAGGGACAGTCGGACCTGAAGCTTTCTTT. Translation gives CAISEGTVGPEAFF.